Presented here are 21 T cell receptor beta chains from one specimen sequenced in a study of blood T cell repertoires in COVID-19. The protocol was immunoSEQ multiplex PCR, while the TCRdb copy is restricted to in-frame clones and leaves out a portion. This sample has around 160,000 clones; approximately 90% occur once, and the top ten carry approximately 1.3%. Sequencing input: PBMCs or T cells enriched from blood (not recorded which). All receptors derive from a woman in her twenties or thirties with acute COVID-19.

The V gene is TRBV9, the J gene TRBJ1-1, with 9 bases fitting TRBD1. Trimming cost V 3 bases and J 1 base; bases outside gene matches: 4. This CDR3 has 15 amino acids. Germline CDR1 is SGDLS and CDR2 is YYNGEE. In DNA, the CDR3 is TGTGCCAGCAGCGATGGGGACAGGGCGAACACTGAAGCTTTCTTT. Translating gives CASSDGDRANTEAFF.

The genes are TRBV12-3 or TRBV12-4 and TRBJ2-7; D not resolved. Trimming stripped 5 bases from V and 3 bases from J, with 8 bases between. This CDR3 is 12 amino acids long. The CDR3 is CASSPSGYEQYF. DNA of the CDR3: TGTGCCAGCAGTCCTTCAGGCTACGAGCAGTACTTC.

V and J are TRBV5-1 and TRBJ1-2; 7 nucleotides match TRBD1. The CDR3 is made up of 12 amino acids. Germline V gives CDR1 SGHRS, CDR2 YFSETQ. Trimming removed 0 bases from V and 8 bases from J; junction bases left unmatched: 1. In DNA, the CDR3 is TGCGCCAGCAGCTTGGACAGGGGCGGCTACACCTTC. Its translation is CASSLDRGGYTF.

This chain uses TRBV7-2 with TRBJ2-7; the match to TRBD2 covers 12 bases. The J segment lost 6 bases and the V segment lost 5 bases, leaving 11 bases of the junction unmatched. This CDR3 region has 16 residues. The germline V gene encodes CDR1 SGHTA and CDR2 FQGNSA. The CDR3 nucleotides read TGTGCCAGCAGCCCCCGACTAGCGGGAGCATTGGGCGAGCAGTACTTC. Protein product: CASSPRLAGALGEQYF.

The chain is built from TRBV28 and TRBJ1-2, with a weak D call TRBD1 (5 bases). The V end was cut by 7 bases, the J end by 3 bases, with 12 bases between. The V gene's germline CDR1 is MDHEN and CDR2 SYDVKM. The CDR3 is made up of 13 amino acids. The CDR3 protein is CASNQDKHYGYTF. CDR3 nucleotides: TGTGCCAGCAATCAGGACAAGCACTATGGCTACACCTTC.

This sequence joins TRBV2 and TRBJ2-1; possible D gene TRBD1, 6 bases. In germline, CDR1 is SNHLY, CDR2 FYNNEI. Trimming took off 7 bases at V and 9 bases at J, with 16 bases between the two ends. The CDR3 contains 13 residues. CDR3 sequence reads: CASNKEQGSEQFF. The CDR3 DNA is TGTGCCAGCAATAAAGAACAGGGTTCTGAGCAGTTCTTC.

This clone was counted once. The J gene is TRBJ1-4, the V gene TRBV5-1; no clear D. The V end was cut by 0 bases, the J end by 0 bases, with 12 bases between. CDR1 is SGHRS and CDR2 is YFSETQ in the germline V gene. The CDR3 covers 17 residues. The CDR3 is CASSLARDSATNEKLFF. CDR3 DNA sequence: TGCGCCAGCAGCTTGGCCCGAGATAGTGCAACTAATGAAAAACTGTTTTTT.

The CDR3 DNA reads TGTGCCAGCAGCCCTACCGGACTAGCGAACGGCAATGAGCAGTTCTTC. It is translated as CASSPTGLANGNEQFF. V usage is TRBV7-9 and J usage is TRBJ2-1; TRBD2 agrees at 9 bases. Germline loops: CDR1 SEHNR, CDR2 FQNEAQ (reference sequence). Trimming took 5 bases from V and 6 from J; bases not matched to a gene: 11. The CDR3 is 16 residues long.

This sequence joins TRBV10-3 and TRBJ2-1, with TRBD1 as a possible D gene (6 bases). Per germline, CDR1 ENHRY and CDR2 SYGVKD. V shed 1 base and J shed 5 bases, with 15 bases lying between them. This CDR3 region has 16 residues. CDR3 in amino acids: CAISELTTGLDNEQFF. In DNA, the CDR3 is TGTGCCATCAGTGAGTTAACAACAGGGCTAGACAATGAGCAGTTCTTC.

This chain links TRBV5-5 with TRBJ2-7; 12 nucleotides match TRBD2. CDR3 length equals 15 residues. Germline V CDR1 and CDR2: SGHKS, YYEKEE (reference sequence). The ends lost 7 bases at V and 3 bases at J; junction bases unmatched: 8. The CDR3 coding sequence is TGTGCCAGCTTCCCGACTAGCGGGGGATTCTACGAGCAGTACTTC. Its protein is CASFPTSGGFYEQYF.

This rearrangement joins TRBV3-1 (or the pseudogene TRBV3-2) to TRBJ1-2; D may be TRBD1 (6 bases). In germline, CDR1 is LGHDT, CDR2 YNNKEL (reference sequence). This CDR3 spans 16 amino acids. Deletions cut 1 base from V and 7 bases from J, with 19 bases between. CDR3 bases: TGTGCCAGCAGCCAAGGAGGTGTGGGGGCGCGTGGTGGCTACACCTTC. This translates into CASSQGGVGARGGYTF.

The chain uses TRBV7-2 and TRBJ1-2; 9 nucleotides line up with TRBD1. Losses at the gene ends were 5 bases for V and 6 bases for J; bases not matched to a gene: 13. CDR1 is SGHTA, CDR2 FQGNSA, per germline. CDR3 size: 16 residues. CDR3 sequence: CASSLFLPQGANGYTF. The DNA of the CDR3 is TGTGCCAGCAGCCTCTTCCTCCCACAGGGGGCGAATGGCTACACCTTC.

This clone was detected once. CDR3 sequence reads: CASSFPKGGASHQPQHF. Written as DNA, the CDR3 is TGTGCCAGCAGTTTTCCGAAGGGGGGGGCAAGTCATCAGCCCCAGCATTTT. The J gene is TRBJ1-5, the V gene TRBV28, with D maybe TRBD1 (6 bases). The germline V gene has CDR1 MDHEN and CDR2 SYDVKM. CDR3 size: 17 residues. Trimming removed 3 bases from V and 5 bases from J, with 20 bases in between.

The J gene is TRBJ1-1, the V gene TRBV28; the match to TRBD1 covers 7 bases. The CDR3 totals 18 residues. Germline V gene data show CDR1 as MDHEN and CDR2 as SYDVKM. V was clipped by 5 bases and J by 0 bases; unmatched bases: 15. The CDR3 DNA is TGTGCCAGCAGTGCGCTCCACGACTCCACAGGGGTGAACACTGAAGCTTTCTTT. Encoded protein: CASSALHDSTGVNTEAFF.

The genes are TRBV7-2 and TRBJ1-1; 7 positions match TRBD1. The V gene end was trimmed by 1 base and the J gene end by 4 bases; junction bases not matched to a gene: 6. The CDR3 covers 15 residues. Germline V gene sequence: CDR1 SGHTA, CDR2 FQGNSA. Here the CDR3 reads CASSLGTGVGTEAFF. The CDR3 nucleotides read TGTGCCAGCAGCTTAGGGACAGGCGTTGGCACTGAAGCTTTCTTT.

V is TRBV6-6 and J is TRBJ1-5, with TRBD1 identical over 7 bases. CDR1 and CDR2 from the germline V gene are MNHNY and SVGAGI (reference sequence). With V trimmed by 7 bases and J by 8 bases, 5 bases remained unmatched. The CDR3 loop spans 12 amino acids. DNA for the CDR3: TGTGCCAGCATCTCCAGGGGGGAGCCCCAGCATTTT. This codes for CASISRGEPQHF.

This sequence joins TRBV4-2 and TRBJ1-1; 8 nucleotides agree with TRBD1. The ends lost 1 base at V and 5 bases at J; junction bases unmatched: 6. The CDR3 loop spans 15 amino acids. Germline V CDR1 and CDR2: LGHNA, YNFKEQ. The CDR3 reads CASSQGQGALTEAFF. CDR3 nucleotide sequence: TGTGCCAGCAGCCAAGGGCAGGGGGCTTTGACTGAAGCTTTCTTT.

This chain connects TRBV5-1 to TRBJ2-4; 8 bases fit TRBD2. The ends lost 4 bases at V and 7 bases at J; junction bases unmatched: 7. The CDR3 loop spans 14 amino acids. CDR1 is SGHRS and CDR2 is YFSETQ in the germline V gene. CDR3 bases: TGCGCCAGCAGCCAACTCCCGGGGGGGAACATTCAGTACTTC. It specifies CASSQLPGGNIQYF.

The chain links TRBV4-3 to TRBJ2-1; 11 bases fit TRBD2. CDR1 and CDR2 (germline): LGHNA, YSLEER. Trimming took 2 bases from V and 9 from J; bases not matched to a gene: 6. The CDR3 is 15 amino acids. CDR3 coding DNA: TGCGCCAGCAGCCAACTATTGGGGACTAGCGGTGAGCAGTTCTTC. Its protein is CASSQLLGTSGEQFF.

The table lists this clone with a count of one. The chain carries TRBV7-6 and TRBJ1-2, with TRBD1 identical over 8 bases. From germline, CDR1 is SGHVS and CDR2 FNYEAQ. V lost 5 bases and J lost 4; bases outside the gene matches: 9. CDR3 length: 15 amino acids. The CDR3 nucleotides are TGTGCCAGCAGCGAAATATCAGGGGGCGGCTATGGCTACACCTTC. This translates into CASSEISGGGYGYTF.

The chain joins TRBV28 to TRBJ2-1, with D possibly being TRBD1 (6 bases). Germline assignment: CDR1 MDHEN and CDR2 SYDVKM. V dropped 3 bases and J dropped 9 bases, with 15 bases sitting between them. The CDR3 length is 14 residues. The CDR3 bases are TGTGCCAGCAGTTTTCTGGGCAGGGGAACTGAGCAGTTCTTC. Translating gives CASSFLGRGTEQFF.